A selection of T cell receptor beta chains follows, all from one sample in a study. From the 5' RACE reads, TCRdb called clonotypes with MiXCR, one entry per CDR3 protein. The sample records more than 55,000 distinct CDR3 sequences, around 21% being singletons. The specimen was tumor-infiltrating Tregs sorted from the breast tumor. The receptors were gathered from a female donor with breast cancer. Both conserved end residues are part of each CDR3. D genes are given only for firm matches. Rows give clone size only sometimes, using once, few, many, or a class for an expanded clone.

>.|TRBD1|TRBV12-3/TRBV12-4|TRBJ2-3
TGTGCCAGCAGTCTGACAGGGGGCACGCAGTATTTT
CASSLTGGTQYF
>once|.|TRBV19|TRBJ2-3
TGTGCCAGTAGTCCGCCCGGGACGAATCAGCCCCAGTATTTT
CASSPPGTNQPQYF
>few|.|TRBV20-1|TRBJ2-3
TGCAGTGCATGTAGGGGAGGCACAGATACGCAGTATTTT
CSACRGGTDTQYF
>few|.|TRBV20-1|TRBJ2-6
TGCAGTGCTAGCTACAACCCTGGGGCCAACGTCCTGACTTTC
CSASYNPGANVLTF
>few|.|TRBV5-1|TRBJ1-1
TGCGCCAGCAGCCCCCATAGAGGGGCTTCGAACACTGAAGCTTTCTTT
CASSPHRGASNTEAFF
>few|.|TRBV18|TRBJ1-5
TGTGCCAGCTCACTAGCGACGGGTGGGAGCAATCAGCCCCAGCATTTT
CASSLATGGSNQPQHF
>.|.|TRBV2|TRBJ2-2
TGTGCCAGCAGTGCTAGGGGCGCCGGGGAGCCGTTTTTT
CASSARGAGEPFF
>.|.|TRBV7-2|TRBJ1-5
TGTGCCAGCAGCTTTCGGGGGGGCAATCAGCCCCAGCATTTT
CASSFRGGNQPQHF
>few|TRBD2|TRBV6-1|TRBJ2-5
TGTGCCAGCAGGCCCGGACTAGCGGGAGGAGAGACCCAGTACTTC
CASRPGLAGGETQYF
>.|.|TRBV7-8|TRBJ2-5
TGTGCCAGCAGCTTAGGCACTAGCTCTCGTGGAGAGACCCAGTACTTC
CASSLGTSSRGETQYF
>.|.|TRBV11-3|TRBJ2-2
TGTGCCAGCAGTCCCACAGGTATCAACACCGGGGAGCTGTTTTTT
CASSPTGINTGELFF
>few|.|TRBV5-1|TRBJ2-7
TGCGCCAGCAGCTCTCTCGCCGGCTACGAGCAGTACTTC
CASSSLAGYEQYF
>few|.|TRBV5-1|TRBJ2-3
TGCGCCAGCAGCTTCAGTCTAAAGAGCAGGGGCACAGATACGCAGTATTTT
CASSFSLKSRGTDTQYF
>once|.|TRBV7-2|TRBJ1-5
TGTGCCAGCAGCTTAGCGCGCATAAATCAGCCCCAGCATTTT
CASSLARINQPQHF
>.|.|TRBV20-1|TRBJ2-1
TGCAGTGCTAGAGAGGGAACAGCCCGCTCCTACAATGAGCAGTTCTTC
CSAREGTARSYNEQFF
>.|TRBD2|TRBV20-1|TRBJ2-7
TGCAGTGCTCGGATTGGGGTTCGAGCGGGAGACCCCGAGCAGTACTTC
CSARIGVRAGDPEQYF
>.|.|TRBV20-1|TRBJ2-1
TGCAGTGTCCTCGGCCACCAAAACAATGAGCAGTTCTTC
CSVLGHQNNEQFF
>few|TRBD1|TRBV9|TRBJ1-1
TGTGCCAGCAGCCTAGGACAGGGGATCACTGAAGCTTTCTTT
CASSLGQGITEAFF
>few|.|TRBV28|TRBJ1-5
TGTGCCAGCAGTGGTGACAGGAGTCGCAATCAGCCCCAGCATTTT
CASSGDRSRNQPQHF
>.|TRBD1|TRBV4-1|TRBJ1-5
TGCGCCAGCAGCCAAGATCCTAAGGGGGCTGGGGGTCAGCCCCAGCATTTT
CASSQDPKGAGGQPQHF
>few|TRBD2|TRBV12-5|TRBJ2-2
TGTGCTAGTGGTTTGAACTACCGGGGACTAGGGATATCGAACACCGGGGAGCTGTTTTTT
CASGLNYRGLGISNTGELFF
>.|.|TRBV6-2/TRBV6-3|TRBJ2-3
TGTGCCAGCATCGGGGGATACTCCACAGATACGCAGTATTTT
CASIGGYSTDTQYF
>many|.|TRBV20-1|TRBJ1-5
TGCAGTGCTAGAGATCGGCAGGAGGGGAATCAGCCCCAGCATTTT
CSARDRQEGNQPQHF
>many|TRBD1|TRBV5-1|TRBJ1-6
TGCGCCAGCAGCTCGGCAACTCTCCGGGACAGGGGTTCACCCCTCCACTTT
CASSSATLRDRGSPLHF
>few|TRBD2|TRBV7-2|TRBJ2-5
TGTGCCAGCAGCTCTAGCGGGCTACACGAAGAGACCCAGTACTTC
CASSSSGLHEETQYF
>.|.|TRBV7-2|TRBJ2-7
TGTGCCAGCAGCTTAGGGGTATGGGACTACGAGCAGTACTTC
CASSLGVWDYEQYF